The 6 T cell receptor beta chains below all came from one sample that was sequenced in a study of a mutant IDH1 vaccine in newly diagnosed glioma (dated by TCRdb to about 2021). The receptor library was made with the immunoSEQ multiplex PCR assay. This is the immuneACCESS table as TCRdb keeps it, with only in-frame sequences that have V and J called. A part of the clones is gone; compared with another copy, unresolved V genes explain less than half, and the rest is unexplained. The sample contains approximately 100,000 clones, 70% to 90% of them found a single time. Less than 0.65% of the sample is held by the ten biggest clonotypes. The time point label corresponds to: baseline, week 1 (first vaccination visit). The sample's treatment or condition label, decoded: pre-vaccination baseline after standard-of-care therapy. This specimen was PBMCs, taken from a glioma patient treated with radiotherapy, temozolomide or both. The receptors stem from a woman between 50 and 59 years old with glioma.

This chain uses TRBV10-1 with TRBJ1-5; D unclear. This CDR3 contains 12 residues. CDR1 and CDR2 from the germline V gene are WNHNN and SYGVQD (reference sequence). V was clipped by 0 bases and J by 6 bases, with 3 bases between them. Written as DNA, the CDR3 is TGCGCCAGCAGTGAGTCGGGTCAGCCCCAGCATTTT. The encoded protein is CASSESGQPQHF.

CDR3: CASSVTGGGTEAFF. DNA for the CDR3: TGTGCCAGCAGTGTAACAGGGGGCGGCACTGAAGCTTTCTTT. The rearrangement uses TRBV28 and TRBJ1-1, with TRBD1 matching over 9 bases. CDR3 length equals 14 residues. With V trimmed by 5 bases and J by 4 bases, 5 bases remained unmatched. Germline CDR1 reads MDHEN; CDR2 reads SYDVKM.

CDR3 nucleotide sequence: TGTGCCAGCAGCGTCGGACTAGCGGGAGGTTCCACCGGGGAGCTGTTTTTT. It is translated as CASSVGLAGGSTGELFF. The V call is TRBV9, the J call TRBJ2-2, with 14 bases matching TRBD2. Germline CDR1 SGDLS, CDR2 YYNGEE. This CDR3 comprises 17 residues. The V gene end was trimmed by 2 bases and the J gene end by 4 bases; junction bases not matched to a gene: 4.

V usage is TRBV20-1 and J usage is TRBJ2-7, with a tentative D call TRBD2 (5 bases). The length of the CDR3 is 11 residues. Per germline, CDR1 DFQATT and CDR2 SNEGSKA (reference sequence). V lost 4 bases and J 4 bases, leaving 8 bases between the germline ends. CDR3 amino acids: CSATGDYEQYF. CDR3 nucleotides: TGCAGTGCTACCGGGGATTACGAGCAGTACTTC.

This clone is a singleton in its sample. The chain has TRBV27 and TRBJ1-2; TRBD1 might be the D (5 bases). Germline CDR1 and CDR2: MNHEY and SMNVEV (reference sequence). The CDR3 contains 14 residues. The V and J ends lost 0 bases and 4 bases respectively, with 9 bases between them. The CDR3 nucleotides are TGTGCCAGCAGTTTATCAGTGGGGGGCTATGGCTACACCTTC. As protein: CASSLSVGGYGYTF.

The V and J genes are TRBV21-1 and TRBJ2-1; TRBD2, the D gene given by the table, was not confirmed from the DNA. TRBV21-1 is deemed a pseudogene. The CDR3 length is 11 residues. DNA of the CDR3: TGTGCCAGCATCCCGGGACTAGAGCAGTTCTTC. Its protein is CASIPGLEQFF.